The 12 T cell receptor beta chains presented below share a single source sample, sequenced in a study of blood T cell repertoires in COVID-19. Using immunoSEQ multiplex PCR, the repertoire was profiled, and TCRdb retains in-frame clones only, with some absent. The profile shows around 400,000 clones, nearly 90% of them singletons. Sequenced input: PBMCs or T cells enriched from blood (not recorded which). The receptors shown here come from a woman in her late teens or twenties who had been exposed to COVID-19.

This chain joins TRBV19 and TRBJ1-5; D gene uncertain. Germline V gene sequence: CDR1 LNHDA, CDR2 SQIVND (reference sequence). V was pared by 3 bases and J by 4 bases, with 10 bases between. The CDR3 extends over 14 amino acids. This CDR3 reads CASSMGSLNQPQHF. The CDR3 DNA sequence: TGTGCCAGTAGTATGGGCAGCCTTAATCAGCCCCAGCATTTT.

The J gene is TRBJ2-1, the V gene TRBV4-1, with D unclear. The V end was cut by 6 bases, the J end by 0 bases, with 9 bases between. The CDR3 contains 14 residues. Looked up from germline, CDR1 is MGHRA and CDR2 is YSYEKL. The CDR3 loop reads CASSRPSSYNEQFF. The CDR3 DNA sequence: TGCGCCAGCAGTCGTCCGAGCTCCTACAATGAGCAGTTCTTC.

This sequence joins TRBV3-1 (or the pseudogene TRBV3-2) and TRBJ1-4; 9 positions match TRBD1. CDR1 and CDR2 (germline): LGHDT, YNNKEL (reference sequence). J was trimmed by 5 bases and V by 2 bases; bases with no gene match: 3. This CDR3 is built from 15 residues. Here the CDR3 DNA reads TGTGCCAGCAGCCAAACCGGGACAGGGAATGAAAAACTGTTTTTT. Protein product: CASSQTGTGNEKLFF.

The J gene is TRBJ1-1, the V gene TRBV18, with D maybe TRBD1 (5 bases). Per the germline V gene, CDR1 is KGHSH and CDR2 is LQKENI. Trimming left V 3 bases short and J 1 base short, with 9 bases between. The CDR3 sequence is 14 residues long. In nucleotides, the CDR3 is TGTGCCAGCTCACCCGGCAGGGAGAACACTGAAGCTTTCTTT. The encoded protein is CASSPGRENTEAFF.

This clone appeared a single time. The chain recombines TRBV5-1 with TRBJ2-7; 8 bases are shared with TRBD1. CDR1 is SGHRS, CDR2 YFSETQ, per germline. With 3 bases clipped from V and 3 bases from J, the junction kept 8 bases outside the gene matches. The CDR3 covers 15 residues. The CDR3 protein is CASSSPGGAGYEQYF. The CDR3 bases are TGCGCCAGCAGCTCGCCAGGGGGCGCGGGCTACGAGCAGTACTTC.

J is TRBJ1-5 and V is TRBV4-1, with a weak D call TRBD1 (6 bases). Trimming shortened V by 0 bases and J by 3 bases, and 9 bases separated the two germline ends. Germline assignment: CDR1 MGHRA and CDR2 YSYEKL. The CDR3 runs 15 residues. CDR3 sequence: CASSQDQGLNQPQHF. CDR3 sequence (DNA): TGCGCCAGCAGCCAAGATCAGGGGCTCAATCAGCCCCAGCATTTT.

This chain links TRBV5-4 with TRBJ2-7; no reliable D call. The germline V gene encodes CDR1 SGHNT and CDR2 YYREEE (reference sequence). This CDR3 region has 11 residues. Trimming left V 3 bases short and J 6 bases short, with 7 bases between. CDR3 region: CASSSGFEQYF. The CDR3 nucleotides are TGTGCCAGCAGCTCGGGTTTCGAGCAGTACTTC. Together with reference TRBV5-4 and TRBJ2-7, the CDR3 gives the full variable domain: ETGVTQSPTHLIKTRGQQVTLRCSSQSGHNTVSWYQQALGQGPQFIFQYYREEENGRGNFPPRFSGLQFPNYSSELNVNALELDDSALYLCASSSGFEQYFGPGTRLTVT.

The CDR3 DNA follows: TGTGCCAGCAGCCAAGATTTTGGTTCGGTCTCTACGCAGTATTTT. Amino acids: CASSQDFGSVSTQYF. The chain couples TRBV3-1 (or the pseudogene TRBV3-2) to TRBJ2-3; no clear D gene. Germline V lookup: CDR1 LGHDT, CDR2 YNNKEL (reference sequence). The ends were cut back, 0 bases at V and 8 bases at J, with 15 bases in the middle. The CDR3 consists of 15 residues.

This clone was seen a few times. CDR3 nucleotide sequence: TGTGCCAGCAGCTTTACTAGCGGGGGTTACAATGAGCAGTTCTTC. The encoded protein is CASSFTSGGYNEQFF. The rearrangement joins TRBV7-6 to TRBJ2-1; 11 bases line up with TRBD2. The germline gives CDR1 SGHVS, CDR2 FNYEAQ. This CDR3 has 15 residues. V lost 3 bases to trimming and J lost 4 bases; unmatched junction nucleotides: 2.

This clone was seen just once. The rearrangement uses TRBV28 and TRBJ2-1, with 8 bases matching TRBD1. J lost 9 bases, V lost 4 bases, and 8 bases had no gene match. CDR3 length: 14 amino acids. Per the germline V gene, CDR1 is MDHEN and CDR2 is SYDVKM. Written as DNA, the CDR3 is TGTGCCAGCAGTTCACCCGGGACAGGTGGTGAGCAGTTCTTC. Encoded protein: CASSSPGTGGEQFF.

This chain links TRBV28 with TRBJ1-1; unclear D gene. V lost 2 bases, J lost 6 bases, and 10 bases lay in between. The CDR3 extends over 13 amino acids. CDR1 is MDHEN and CDR2 is SYDVKM in the germline V gene. The CDR3 DNA reads TGTGCCAGCAGTTTACCGGTCCCCCCTGAAGCTTTCTTT. As protein: CASSLPVPPEAFF.

The CDR3 region is CASSVELQGPMNTEAFF. The CDR3 nucleotides read TGTGCCAGCAGCGTAGAATTGCAGGGTCCCATGAACACTGAAGCTTTCTTT. The chain joins TRBV9 to TRBJ1-1; D perhaps matches TRBD1 (5 bases). The CDR3 is made up of 17 amino acids. Germline CDR1 and CDR2: SGDLS and YYNGEE. V lost 0 bases and J 0 bases, leaving 15 bases between the germline ends.